This T cell receptor beta chain came from a study of T-cell reconstitution after alpha-beta-depleted transplantation in children. Study-level points and caveats: After transplant, at about two months, alpha-beta T cells were reportedly derived from several hundred expanded graft clones. It was newly produced T cells that mostly accounted for T-cell counts and diversity one year after transplant.

TCRbeta library construction was performed incorporating unique molecular identifiers. TCRdb re-analysed the PCR reads in MiXCR, keeping a single row per CDR3 protein. The table records 250,000 to 400,000 distinct CDR3 sequences, 23% of them present only once. Notes on this clonotype: What it binds is not known.

The origin of this receptor is a male patient aged 10-17 years who had a stem cell transplant for acute lymphoblastic leukemia, so the T cells may come from the graft donor. Sequences were derived from PBMCs, mostly from graft donor cells, sampled 180 days after TCRalphabeta/CD19-depleted stem cell transplant.

The CDR3 sequence is CASSPRTGGDGETQYF. The DNA for the CDR3 is TGTGCCAGCAGTCCCCGGACAGGGGGGGACGGAGAGACCCAGTACTTC. The gene calls are TRBV12-3 or TRBV12-4 and TRBJ2-5; 10 bases match TRBD1. V lost 5 bases to trimming and J lost 4 bases; unmatched junction nucleotides: 10. This CDR3 has 16 residues.